The 5 T cell receptor beta chains presented below share a single source sample, sequenced in a study of blood T cell repertoires in COVID-19. The protocol was immunoSEQ multiplex PCR, while the TCRdb copy is restricted to in-frame clones and leaves out a portion. Of about 220,000 clones in the sample, about 79% were seen once. Sequencing input: PBMCs or T cells enriched from blood (not recorded which). The receptors originated from a woman in her sixties or seventies who had recovered from COVID-19.

This clone was detected only once. The chain links TRBV18 to TRBJ1-3, with TRBD1 matching 8 bases. Germline V CDR1 and CDR2: KGHSH, LQKENI. The CDR3 loop spans 17 amino acids. With 3 bases clipped from V and 0 bases from J, the junction kept 7 bases outside the gene matches. CDR3 sequence: CASSPLGQGSSGNTIYF. The DNA for the CDR3 is TGTGCCAGCTCACCCCTCGGACAGGGCAGCTCTGGAAACACCATATATTTT.

The chain couples TRBV5-1 to TRBJ2-7; 7 bases agree with TRBD2. Per the germline V gene, CDR1 is SGHRS and CDR2 is YFSETQ. CDR3 length: 19 amino acids. J lost 9 bases, V lost 0 bases, and 24 bases had no gene match. The CDR3 reads CASSLAMVVDGRYPTGQYF. The CDR3 region has the DNA TGCGCCAGCAGCTTGGCCATGGTCGTCGACGGGAGGTACCCTACGGGGCAGTACTTC.

The chain recombines TRBV14 with TRBJ2-3; D may be TRBD2 (5 bases). V was cut by 2 bases and J by 6 bases, with 15 bases left in between. The CDR3 consists of 15 residues. Germline V gene data show CDR1 as SGHDN and CDR2 as FVKESK. CDR3 DNA: TGTGCCAGCAGCCAACGAGCGGCCTATAGGGATACGCAGTATTTT. It yields the protein CASSQRAAYRDTQYF.

The chain recombines TRBV2 with TRBJ2-3; no firm D call. Trimming left V 4 bases short and J 2 bases short, with 7 bases between. There are 13 residues in the CDR3. Germline values: CDR1 SNHLY, CDR2 FYNNEI. The CDR3 loop reads CASSAHSTDTQYF. Here the CDR3 DNA reads TGTGCCAGCAGTGCACATTCCACAGATACGCAGTATTTT. Looking up the rest from reference TRBV2 and TRBJ2-3 gives the full variable domain: EPEVTQTPSHQVTQMGQEVILRCVPISNHLYFYWYRQILGQKVEFLVSFYNNEISEKSEIFDDQFSVERPDGSNFTLKIRSTKLEDSAMYFCASSAHSTDTQYFGPGTRLTVL.

V gene TRBV6-5 combines with J gene TRBJ2-3; 11 nucleotides agree with TRBD1. V trimming: 0 bases; J trimming: 5 bases; junction bases outside the gene matches: 4. Germline CDR1 and CDR2: MNHEY and SVGAGI. This CDR3 has 16 residues. The CDR3 bases are TGTGCCAGCAGTTACTCGGGACAGGGGGTCAGAGATACGCAGTATTTT. Its translation is CASSYSGQGVRDTQYF.